Listed below are T cell receptor beta chains from one sample, sequenced in a study of Graves' ophthalmopathy and Graves' hyperthyroidism. MiXCR was run by TCRdb on the multiplex PCR reads, yielding one entry per CDR3 protein. The sample yields some 750,000 distinct CDR3 sequences, about 44% seen once. What was sequenced was peripheral blood. Receptor source: an adult man with Graves' ophthalmopathy. The CDR3 runs from the conserved cysteine through the conserved F or W. Each record gives: D gene, clone size, V gene, J gene, CDR3 length, CDR3 protein, CDR3 DNA. D genes are given only for firm matches. Clone size is stated in some rows and not others, as once, few, many or a class when expanded.

>NA|NA|TRBV25-1|TRBJ2-2|14
CASVEAGHTGELFF
TGTGCCAGCGTCGAGGCGGGACACACCGGGGAGCTGTTTTTT
>TRBD1|NA|TRBV29-1|TRBJ1-1|13
CSAAGGGNTEAFF
TGCAGCGCCGCAGGGGGAGGGAACACTGAAGCTTTCTTT
>NA|few|TRBV7-2|TRBJ2-2|14
CASSFFPNTGELFF
TGTGCCAGCAGCTTTTTTCCGAACACCGGGGAGCTGTTTTTT
>NA|many|TRBV24-1|TRBJ1-2|13
CATSDSSASLYTF
TGTGCCACCAGTGATTCCTCGGCCAGCCTCTACACCTTC
>NA|NA|TRBV25-1|TRBJ1-6|18
CASSEYRESGGFNSPLHF
TGTGCCAGCAGTGAATATCGCGAGTCGGGTGGCTTTAATTCACCCCTCCACTTT
>TRBD1|NA|TRBV20-1|TRBJ1-1|15
CSASKGEGAPTEAFF
TGCAGTGCTAGTAAAGGGGAGGGGGCGCCCACTGAAGCTTTCTTT
>TRBD1|NA|TRBV6-1|TRBJ1-1|17
CASSYLGAGGVNTEAFF
TGTGCCAGCAGTTACTTAGGGGCAGGGGGGGTGAACACTGAAGCTTTCTTT
>TRBD2|NA|TRBV20-1|TRBJ2-7|15
CSAPQSLSGTGEQYF
TGCAGTGCTCCCCAAAGCCTTAGCGGGACGGGGGAGCAGTACTTC
>NA|many|TRBV10-3|TRBJ2-5|12
CAISDIAETQYF
TGTGCCATCAGTGACATCGCGGAGACCCAGTACTTC
>TRBD1|NA|TRBV29-1|TRBJ2-1|11
CSVDDRVGQFF
TGCAGCGTTGACGACAGGGTCGGGCAGTTCTTC
>NA|NA|TRBV2|TRBJ1-3|14
CASSDSVLGNTIYF
TGTGCCAGCAGTGACTCCGTCCTGGGAAACACCATATATTTT
>NA|NA|TRBV19|TRBJ1-6|16
CASSKGMSSYNSPLHF
TGTGCCAGTAGCAAAGGGATGTCGTCCTATAATTCACCCCTCCACTTT
>TRBD2|NA|TRBV29-1|TRBJ2-1|13
CSGPSGSGNEQFF
TGCAGCGGGCCGAGCGGGAGCGGAAATGAGCAGTTCTTC
>NA|NA|TRBV10-3|TRBJ2-7|14
CASALNFGSYEQYF
TGTGCCAGCGCCCTAAATTTTGGGTCCTACGAGCAGTACTTC
>NA|many|TRBV10-1|TRBJ1-1|12
CASSVGTSEAFF
TGCGCCAGCAGTGTTGGGACCTCTGAAGCTTTCTTT
>TRBD1|few|TRBV7-9|TRBJ2-7|14
CASSWDRDRYEQYF
TGTGCCAGCAGCTGGGACAGGGATCGATACGAGCAGTACTTC
>NA|NA|TRBV5-6|TRBJ1-1|13
CASSLPGRSEAFF
TGTGCCAGCAGCTTGCCAGGGAGGTCTGAAGCTTTCTTT
>NA|many|TRBV25-1|TRBJ2-2|14
CASSVTVNTGELFF
TGTGCCAGCAGTGTAACGGTGAACACCGGGGAGCTGTTTTTT
>NA|few|TRBV7-9|TRBJ1-4|12
CASSHISEKLFF
TGTGCCAGCAGCCATATCAGCGAAAAACTGTTTTTT
>TRBD1|NA|TRBV28|TRBJ1-5|15
CASSSGGQGNQPQHF
TGTGCCAGCAGTTCCGGGGGACAGGGGAATCAGCCCCAGCATTTT
>NA|NA|TRBV2|TRBJ1-5|15
CASSEVGKTNQPQHF
TGTGCCAGCAGTGAAGTCGGGAAAACCAATCAGCCCCAGCATTTT
>NA|NA|TRBV6-5|TRBJ1-2|15
CASSEIGHSNYGYTF
TGTGCCAGCAGTGAAATCGGACACTCTAACTATGGCTACACCTTC
>TRBD2|few|TRBV2|TRBJ2-7|17
CASSEALRLAASYEQYF
TGTGCCAGCAGTGAAGCGCTTCGACTAGCCGCCTCCTACGAGCAGTACTTC
>NA|once|TRBV24-1|TRBJ2-5|16
CATSEVRGGLQETQYF
TGTGCCACCAGTGAGGTTCGAGGGGGTTTACAAGAGACCCAGTACTTC
>NA|NA|TRBV6-5|TRBJ1-2|14
CASSYDSVDYGYTF
TGTGCCAGCAGTTACGACAGTGTGGACTATGGCTACACCTTC
>NA|NA|TRBV29-1|TRBJ1-2|10
CSAEGYGYTF
TGCAGCGCCGAAGGATATGGCTACACCTTC
>NA|many|TRBV7-9|TRBJ1-6|17
CASSLGIPGTLRSPLHF
TGTGCCAGCAGCTTGGGAATTCCCGGGACCTTACGTTCACCCCTCCACTTT
>NA|NA|TRBV29-1|TRBJ1-1|12
CSLRGINTEAFF
TGCAGCTTAAGGGGAATCAACACTGAAGCTTTCTTT
>NA|NA|TRBV28|TRBJ1-6|13
CASARPENSPLHF
TGTGCCAGCGCAAGGCCAGAAAATTCACCCCTCCACTTT
>NA|NA|TRBV2|TRBJ2-7|15
CASRPPGPSYYEQYF
TGTGCCAGCAGGCCGCCGGGACCTAGCTACTACGAGCAGTACTTC
>NA|few|TRBV6-1|TRBJ1-1|13
CASSTIDKTGTFF
TGTGCCAGCAGTACAATAGACAAAACTGGAACTTTCTTT
>TRBD2|NA|TRBV20-1|TRBJ2-5|14
CSAALAGGQETQYF
TGCAGTGCTGCACTAGCGGGGGGGCAGGAGACCCAGTACTTC
>NA|NA|TRBV11-1|TRBJ2-7|15
CASSQGAASSYEQYF
TGTGCCAGCAGCCAGGGAGCGGCAAGCTCCTACGAGCAGTACTTC
>TRBD1|few|TRBV24-1|TRBJ1-5|14
CASSDRDLGQPQHF
TGTGCCAGCAGTGACAGGGATTTGGGTCAGCCCCAGCATTTT
>TRBD1|once|TRBV10-3|TRBJ1-2|13
CAISESTTGGYTF
TGTGCCATCAGTGAGTCGACGACAGGGGGCTACACCTTC
>TRBD2|NA|TRBV10-3|TRBJ2-2|16
CAVNTGVAGETGELFF
TGTGCCGTCAACACCGGGGTAGCGGGAGAGACCGGGGAGCTGTTTTTT
>NA|NA|TRBV29-1|TRBJ1-2|12
CSLTKERSGYTF
TGCAGCTTAACGAAGGAAAGGTCTGGCTACACCTTC
>NA|NA|TRBV20-1|TRBJ1-2|11
CSARGLGGYTF
TGCAGTGCTAGGGGACTGGGAGGCTACACCTTC
>NA|NA|TRBV7-9|TRBJ2-7|14
CASSFETVRHEQYF
TGTGCCAGCAGCTTTGAGACAGTTCGCCACGAGCAGTACTTC